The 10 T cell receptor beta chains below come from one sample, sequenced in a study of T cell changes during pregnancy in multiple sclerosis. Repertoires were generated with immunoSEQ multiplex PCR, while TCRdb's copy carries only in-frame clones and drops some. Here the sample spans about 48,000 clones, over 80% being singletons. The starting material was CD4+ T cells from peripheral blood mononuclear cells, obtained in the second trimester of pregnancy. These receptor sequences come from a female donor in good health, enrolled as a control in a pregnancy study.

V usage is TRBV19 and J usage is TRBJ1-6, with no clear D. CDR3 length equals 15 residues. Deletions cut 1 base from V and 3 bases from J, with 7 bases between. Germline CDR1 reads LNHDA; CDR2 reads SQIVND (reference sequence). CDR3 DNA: TGTGCCAGTAGTATAGTGGCAGTCTATAATTCACCCCTCCACTTT. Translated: CASSIVAVYNSPLHF.

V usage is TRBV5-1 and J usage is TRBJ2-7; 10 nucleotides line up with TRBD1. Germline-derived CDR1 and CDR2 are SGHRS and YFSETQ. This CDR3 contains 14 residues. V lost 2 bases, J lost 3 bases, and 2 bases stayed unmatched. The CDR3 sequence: CASSFRDRGYEQYF. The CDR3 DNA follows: TGCGCCAGCAGCTTCCGGGACAGGGGCTACGAGCAGTACTTC.

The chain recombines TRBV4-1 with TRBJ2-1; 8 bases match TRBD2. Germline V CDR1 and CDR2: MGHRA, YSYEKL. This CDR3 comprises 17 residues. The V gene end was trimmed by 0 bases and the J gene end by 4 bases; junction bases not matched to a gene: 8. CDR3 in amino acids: CASSQEANGRVYNEQFF. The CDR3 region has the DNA TGCGCCAGCAGCCAAGAAGCGAACGGGAGGGTTTACAATGAGCAGTTCTTC.

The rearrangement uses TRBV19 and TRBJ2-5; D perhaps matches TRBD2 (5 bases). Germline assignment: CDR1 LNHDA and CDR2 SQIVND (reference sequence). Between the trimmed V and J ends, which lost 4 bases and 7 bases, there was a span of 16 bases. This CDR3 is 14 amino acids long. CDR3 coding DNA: TGTGCCAGTAGTACAACTAGGGCCCGGGTGACCCAGTACTTC. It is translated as CASSTTRARVTQYF.

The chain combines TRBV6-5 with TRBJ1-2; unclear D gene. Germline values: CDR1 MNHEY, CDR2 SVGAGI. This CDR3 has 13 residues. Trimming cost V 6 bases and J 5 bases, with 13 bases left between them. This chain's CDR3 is CASSSGVRYGYTF. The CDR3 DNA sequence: TGTGCCAGCAGCTCGGGAGTTCGATATGGCTACACCTTC.

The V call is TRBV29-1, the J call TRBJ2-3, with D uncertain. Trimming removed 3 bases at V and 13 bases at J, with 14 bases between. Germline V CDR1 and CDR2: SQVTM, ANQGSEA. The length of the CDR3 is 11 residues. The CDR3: CSVDYLITEYF. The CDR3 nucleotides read TGCAGCGTTGATTATTTAATCACGGAGTATTTT.

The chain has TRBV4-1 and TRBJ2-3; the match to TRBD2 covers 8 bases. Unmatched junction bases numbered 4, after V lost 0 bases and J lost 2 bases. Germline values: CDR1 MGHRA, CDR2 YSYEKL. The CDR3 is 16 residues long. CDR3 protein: CASSQDSGIYTDTQYF. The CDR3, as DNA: TGCGCCAGCAGCCAAGATAGCGGGATTTACACAGATACGCAGTATTTT.

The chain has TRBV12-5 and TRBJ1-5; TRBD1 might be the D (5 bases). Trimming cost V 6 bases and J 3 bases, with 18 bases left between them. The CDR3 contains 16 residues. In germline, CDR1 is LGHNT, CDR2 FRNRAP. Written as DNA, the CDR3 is TGTGCTAGTGGCTCCCCTAACGGGGGATACAATCAGCCCCAGCATTTT. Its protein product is CASGSPNGGYNQPQHF.

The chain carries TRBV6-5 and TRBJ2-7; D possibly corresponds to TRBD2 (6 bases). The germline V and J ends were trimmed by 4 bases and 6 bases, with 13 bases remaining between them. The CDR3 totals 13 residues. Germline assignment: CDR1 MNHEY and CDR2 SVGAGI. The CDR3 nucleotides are TGTGCCAGCAGTTTGCGGGGTGGCCCCGAGCAGTACTTC. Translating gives CASSLRGGPEQYF.

The CDR3 region has the DNA TGTGCCAGCAGCTCAACAGGGTCCTACGAGCAGTACTTC. Amino acids: CASSSTGSYEQYF. The V call is TRBV7-9, the J call TRBJ2-7; TRBD1 might be the D (6 bases). The V and J ends lost 4 bases and 1 base respectively, with 8 bases between them. CDR1 SEHNR and CDR2 FQNEAQ come from the germline V gene (reference sequence). CDR3 length: 13 residues.